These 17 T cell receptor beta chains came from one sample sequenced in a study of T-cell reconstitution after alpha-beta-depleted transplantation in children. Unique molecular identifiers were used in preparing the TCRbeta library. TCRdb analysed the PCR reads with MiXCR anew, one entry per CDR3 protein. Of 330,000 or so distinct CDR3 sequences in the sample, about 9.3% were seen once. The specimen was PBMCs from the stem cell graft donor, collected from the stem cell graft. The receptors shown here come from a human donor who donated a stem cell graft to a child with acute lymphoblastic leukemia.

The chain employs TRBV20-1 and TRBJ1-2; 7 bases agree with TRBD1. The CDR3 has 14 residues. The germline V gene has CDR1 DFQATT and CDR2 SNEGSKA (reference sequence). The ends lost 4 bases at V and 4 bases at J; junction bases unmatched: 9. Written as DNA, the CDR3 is TGCAGTGCTACTAGACAGGGCGTCGTCTATGGCTACACCTTC. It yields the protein CSATRQGVVYGYTF.

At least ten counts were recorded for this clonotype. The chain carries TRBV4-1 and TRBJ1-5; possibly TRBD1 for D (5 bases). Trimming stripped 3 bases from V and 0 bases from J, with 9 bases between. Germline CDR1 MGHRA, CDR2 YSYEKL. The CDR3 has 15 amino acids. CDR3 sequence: CASSHPGDSNQPQHF. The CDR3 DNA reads TGCGCCAGCAGCCACCCGGGGGATAGCAATCAGCCCCAGCATTTT.

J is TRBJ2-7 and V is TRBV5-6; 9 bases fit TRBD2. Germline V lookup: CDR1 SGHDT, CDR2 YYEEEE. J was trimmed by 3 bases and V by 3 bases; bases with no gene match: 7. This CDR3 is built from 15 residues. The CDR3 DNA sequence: TGTGCCAGCAGCTATAGCGGGAGAGGGCTCTACGAGCAGTACTTC. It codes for CASSYSGRGLYEQYF.

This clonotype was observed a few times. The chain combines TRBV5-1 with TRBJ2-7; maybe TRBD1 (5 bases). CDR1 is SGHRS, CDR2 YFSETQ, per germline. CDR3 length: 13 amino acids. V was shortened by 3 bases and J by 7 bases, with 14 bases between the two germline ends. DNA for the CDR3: TGCGCCAGCAGCTCCGTGTCAGGGCAGGAGCAGTACTTC. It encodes CASSSVSGQEQYF.

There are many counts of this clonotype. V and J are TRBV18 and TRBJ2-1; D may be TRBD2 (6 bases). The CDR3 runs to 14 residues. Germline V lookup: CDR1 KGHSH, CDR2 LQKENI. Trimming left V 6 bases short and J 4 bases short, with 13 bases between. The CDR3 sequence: CASSGLPSYNEQFF. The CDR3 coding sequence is TGTGCCAGCTCCGGACTACCTAGTTACAATGAGCAGTTCTTC.

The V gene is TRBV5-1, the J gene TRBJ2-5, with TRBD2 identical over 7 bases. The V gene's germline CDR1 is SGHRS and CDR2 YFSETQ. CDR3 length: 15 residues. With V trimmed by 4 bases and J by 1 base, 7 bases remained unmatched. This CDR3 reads CASSGPGGIQETQYF. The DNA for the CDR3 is TGCGCCAGCAGCGGCCCGGGGGGTATCCAAGAGACCCAGTACTTC.

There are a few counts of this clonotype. The CDR3 reads CATSRDRDSLSYEQYF. In DNA form, the CDR3 reads TGTGCCACCAGCAGAGACCGGGACAGCCTCTCCTACGAGCAGTACTTC. J is TRBJ2-7 and V is TRBV15, with 7 bases matching TRBD1. The germline CDR1 and CDR2 sequences are LNHNV and YYDKDF (reference sequence). The CDR3 is made up of 16 amino acids. V trimming: 0 bases; J trimming: 0 bases; junction bases outside the gene matches: 5.

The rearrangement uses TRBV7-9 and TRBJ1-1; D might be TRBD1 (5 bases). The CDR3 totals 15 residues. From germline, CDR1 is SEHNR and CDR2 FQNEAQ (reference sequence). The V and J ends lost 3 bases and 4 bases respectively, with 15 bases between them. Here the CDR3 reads CASSFLGRGTTEAFF. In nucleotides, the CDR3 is TGTGCCAGCAGCTTCCTCGGGCGGGGGACCACTGAAGCTTTCTTT.

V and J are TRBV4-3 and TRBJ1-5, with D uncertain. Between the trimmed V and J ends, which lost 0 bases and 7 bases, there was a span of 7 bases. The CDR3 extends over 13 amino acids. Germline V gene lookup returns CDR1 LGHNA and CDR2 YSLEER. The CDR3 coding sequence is TGCGCCAGCAGCCAAGAATCTGGACAGCCCCAGCATTTT. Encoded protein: CASSQESGQPQHF.

This CDR3 is CASSLRFGNEGKLFF. The DNA for the CDR3 is TGTGCCAGCAGCTTACGATTCGGGAACGAAGGAAAACTGTTTTTT. This chain uses TRBV7-9 with TRBJ1-4; D is undetermined. The germline V gene has CDR1 SEHNR and CDR2 FQNEAQ (reference sequence). The CDR3 consists of 15 residues. Between the trimmed V and J ends, which lost 2 bases and 10 bases, there was a span of 17 bases.

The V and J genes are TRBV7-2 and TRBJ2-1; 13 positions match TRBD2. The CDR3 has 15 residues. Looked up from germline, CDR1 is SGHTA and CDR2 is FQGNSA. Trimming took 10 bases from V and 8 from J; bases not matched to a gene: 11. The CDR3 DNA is TGTGCCACCCGCTACAGGACTAGCGGGAGCGATGAGCAGTTCTTC. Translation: CATRYRTSGSDEQFF. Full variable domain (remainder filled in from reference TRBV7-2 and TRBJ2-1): GAGVSQSPSNKVTEKGKDVELRCDPISGHTALYWYRQSLGQGLEFLIYFQGNSAPDKSGLPSDRFSAERTGGSVSTLTIQRTQQEDSAVYLCATRYRTSGSDEQFFGPGTRLTVL.

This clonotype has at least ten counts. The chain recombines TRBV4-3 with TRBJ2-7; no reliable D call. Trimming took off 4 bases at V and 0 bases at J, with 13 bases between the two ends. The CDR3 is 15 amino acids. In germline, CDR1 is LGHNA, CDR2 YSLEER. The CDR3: CASSPDAFSSYEQYF. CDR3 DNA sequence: TGCGCCAGCAGCCCGGACGCCTTTAGCTCCTACGAGCAGTACTTC.

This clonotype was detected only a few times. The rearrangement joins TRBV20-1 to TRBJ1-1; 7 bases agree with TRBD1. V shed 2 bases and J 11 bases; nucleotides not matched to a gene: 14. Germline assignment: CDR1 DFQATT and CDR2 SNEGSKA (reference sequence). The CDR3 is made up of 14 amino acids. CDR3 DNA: TGCAGTGCTAGATCCCACAGGGGAGGGGTTGGCGCTTTCTTT. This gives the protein CSARSHRGGVGAFF.

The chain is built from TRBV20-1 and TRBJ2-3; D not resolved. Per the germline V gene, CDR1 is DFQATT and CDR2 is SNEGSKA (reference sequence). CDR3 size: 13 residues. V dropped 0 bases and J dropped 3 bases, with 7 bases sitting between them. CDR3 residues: CSARETGTDTQYF. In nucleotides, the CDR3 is TGCAGTGCTAGAGAAACCGGGACAGATACGCAGTATTTT.

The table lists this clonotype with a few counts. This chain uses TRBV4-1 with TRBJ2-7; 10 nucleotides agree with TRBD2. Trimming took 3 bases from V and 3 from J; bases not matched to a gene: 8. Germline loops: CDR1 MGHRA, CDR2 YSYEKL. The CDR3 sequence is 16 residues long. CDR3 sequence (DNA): TGCGCCAGCAGCCACCTCGCTAGCGGGAGTATCTACGAGCAGTACTTC. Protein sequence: CASSHLASGSIYEQYF.

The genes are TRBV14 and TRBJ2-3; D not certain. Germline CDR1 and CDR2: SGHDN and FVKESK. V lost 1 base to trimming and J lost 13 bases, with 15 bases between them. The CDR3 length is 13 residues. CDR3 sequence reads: CASSQAGSLGKYF. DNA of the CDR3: TGTGCCAGCAGCCAAGCCGGCAGCCTGGGGAAGTATTTT.

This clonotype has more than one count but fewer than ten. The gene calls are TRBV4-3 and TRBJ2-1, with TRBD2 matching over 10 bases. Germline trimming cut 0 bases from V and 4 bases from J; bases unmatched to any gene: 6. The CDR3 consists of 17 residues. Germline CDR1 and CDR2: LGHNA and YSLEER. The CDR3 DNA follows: TGCGCCAGCAGCCAAGACGCCCGGACTAGCGGTTACAATGAGCAGTTCTTC. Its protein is CASSQDARTSGYNEQFF.